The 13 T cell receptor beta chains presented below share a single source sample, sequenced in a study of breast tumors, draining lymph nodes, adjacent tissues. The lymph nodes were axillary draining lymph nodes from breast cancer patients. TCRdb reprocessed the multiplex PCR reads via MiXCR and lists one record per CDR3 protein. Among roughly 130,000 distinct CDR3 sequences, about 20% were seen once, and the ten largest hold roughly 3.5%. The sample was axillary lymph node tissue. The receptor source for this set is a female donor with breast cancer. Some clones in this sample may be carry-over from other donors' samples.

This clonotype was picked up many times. The DNA for the CDR3 is TGTGCCAGCAGCCAAGATTGGACTAGTTGGTATGAGCAGTTCTTC. Its translation is CASSQDWTSWYEQFF. The rearrangement uses TRBV3-1 and TRBJ2-1, with 7 bases aligning to TRBD2. The CDR3 consists of 15 residues. V shed 0 bases and J 8 bases; nucleotides not matched to a gene: 7. Germline V gives CDR1 LGHDT, CDR2 YNNKEL (reference sequence).

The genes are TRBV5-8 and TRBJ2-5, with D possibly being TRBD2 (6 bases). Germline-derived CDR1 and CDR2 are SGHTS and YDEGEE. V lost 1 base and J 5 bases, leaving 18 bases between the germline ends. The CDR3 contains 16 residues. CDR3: CASSLKTSYGAETQYF. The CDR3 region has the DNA TGTGCCAGCAGCTTGAAGACTAGTTACGGGGCGGAGACCCAGTACTTC.

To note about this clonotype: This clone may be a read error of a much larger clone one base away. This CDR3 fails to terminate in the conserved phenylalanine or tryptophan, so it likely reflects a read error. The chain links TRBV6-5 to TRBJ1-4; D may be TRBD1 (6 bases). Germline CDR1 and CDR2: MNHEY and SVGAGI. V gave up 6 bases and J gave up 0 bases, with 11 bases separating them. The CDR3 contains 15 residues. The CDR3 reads CASSRTAATNEKLFL. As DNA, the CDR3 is TGTGCCAGCAGCCGGACAGCCGCAACTAATGAAAAACTGTTTCTT.

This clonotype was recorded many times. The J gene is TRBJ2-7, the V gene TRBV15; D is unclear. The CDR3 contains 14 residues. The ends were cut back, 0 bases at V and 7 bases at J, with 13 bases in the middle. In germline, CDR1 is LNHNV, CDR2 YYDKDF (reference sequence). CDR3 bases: TGTGCCACCAGCAGAGATAGGTCCGAACGAGAGCAGTACTTC. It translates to CATSRDRSEREQYF.

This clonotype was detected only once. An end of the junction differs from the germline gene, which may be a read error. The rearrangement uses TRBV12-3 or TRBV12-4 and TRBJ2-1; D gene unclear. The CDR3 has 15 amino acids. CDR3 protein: CAGSLSRSSYNEQFF. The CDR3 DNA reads TGTGCCGGCAGTCTATCTAGAAGCTCCTACAATGAGCAGTTCTTC.

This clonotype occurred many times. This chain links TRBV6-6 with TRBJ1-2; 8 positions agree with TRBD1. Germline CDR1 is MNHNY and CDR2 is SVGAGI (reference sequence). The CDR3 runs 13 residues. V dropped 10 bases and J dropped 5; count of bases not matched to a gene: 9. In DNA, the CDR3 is TGTGCCACCCAAGGACAGGGTGTATATGGCTACACCTTC. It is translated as CATQGQGVYGYTF.

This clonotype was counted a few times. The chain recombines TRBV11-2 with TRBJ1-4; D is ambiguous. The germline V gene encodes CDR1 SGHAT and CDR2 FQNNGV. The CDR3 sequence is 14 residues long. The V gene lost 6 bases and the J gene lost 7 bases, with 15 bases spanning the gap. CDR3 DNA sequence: TGTGCCAGCAGTCTCTGGGCCAGGAGTGAAAAACTGTTTTTT. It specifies CASSLWARSEKLFF.

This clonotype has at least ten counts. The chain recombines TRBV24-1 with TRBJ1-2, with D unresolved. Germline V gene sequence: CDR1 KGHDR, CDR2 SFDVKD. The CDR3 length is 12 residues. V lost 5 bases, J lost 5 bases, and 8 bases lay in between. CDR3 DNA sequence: TGTGCCACCAGTGGCATGGGGTATGGCTACACCTTC. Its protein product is CATSGMGYGYTF.

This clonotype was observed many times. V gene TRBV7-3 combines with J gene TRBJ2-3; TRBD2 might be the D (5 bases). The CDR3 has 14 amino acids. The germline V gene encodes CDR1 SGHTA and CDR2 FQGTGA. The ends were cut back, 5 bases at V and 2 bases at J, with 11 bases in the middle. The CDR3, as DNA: TGTGCCAGCAGCCTACGGGGATCCACAGATACGCAGTATTTT. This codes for CASSLRGSTDTQYF.

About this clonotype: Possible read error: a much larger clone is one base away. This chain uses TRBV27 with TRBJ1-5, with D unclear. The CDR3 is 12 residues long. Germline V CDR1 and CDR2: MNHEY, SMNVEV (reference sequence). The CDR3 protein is CASGYSSQSQHF. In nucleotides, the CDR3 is TGTGCCAGCGGGTACAGTAGTCAGTCCCAGCATTTT.

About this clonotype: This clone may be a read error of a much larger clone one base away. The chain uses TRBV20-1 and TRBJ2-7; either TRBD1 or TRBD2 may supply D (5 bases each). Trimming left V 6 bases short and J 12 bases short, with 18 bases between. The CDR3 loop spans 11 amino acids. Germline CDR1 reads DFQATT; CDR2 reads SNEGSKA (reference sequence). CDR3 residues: CSAEVGDRLYF. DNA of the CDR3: TGCAGTGCCGAGGTGGGGGACCGGCTGTACTTC.

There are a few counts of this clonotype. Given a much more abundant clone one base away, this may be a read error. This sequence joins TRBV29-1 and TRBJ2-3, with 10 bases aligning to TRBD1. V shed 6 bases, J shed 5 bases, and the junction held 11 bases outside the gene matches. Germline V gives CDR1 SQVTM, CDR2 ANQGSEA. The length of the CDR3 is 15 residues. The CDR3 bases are TGCAGCGTATCCGGGACAGGGGAAGCCGTAGATACGCAGTATTTT. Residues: CSVSGTGEAVDTQYF.

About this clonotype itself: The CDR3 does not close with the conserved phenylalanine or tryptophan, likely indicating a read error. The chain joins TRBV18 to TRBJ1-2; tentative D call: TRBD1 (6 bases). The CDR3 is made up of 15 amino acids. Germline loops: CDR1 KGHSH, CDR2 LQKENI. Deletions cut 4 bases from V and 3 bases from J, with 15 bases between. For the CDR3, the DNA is TGTGCCAGCTCACGCAGCGGGGGCAAGGACTATGGCTACACCCTC. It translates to CASSRSGGKDYGYTL.